A selection of T cell receptor beta chains follows, all from one sample in a study of cytomegalovirus exposure and HLA in healthy donors. Assay: immunoSEQ multiplex PCR; the TCRdb copy retains only in-frame clones and omits some. Counted here are under 200,000 clones, around 77% occurring once; the ten biggest clones make up roughly 2.3%. Sequencing was done on a sample of PBMCs. The receptors stem from a man aged 60-69 years in good health and CMV-seronegative. The CDR3 runs from the conserved cysteine through the conserved F or W. A D gene is named only where the DNA matches it firmly. Some rows have no size entry. The others give once, few or many, or a class for an expanded clone.

clone_size j_call d_call v_call cdr3_aa cdr3_nt
. TRBJ2-5 TRBD1 TRBV5-4 CASGKGQVQETQYF TGTGCCAGCGGGAAGGGACAGGTACAAGAGACCCAGTACTTC
. TRBJ2-7 . TRBV7-5 CVRSSIGYKWGPEYF TGTGTCAGAAGCTCCATTGGTTATAAGTGGGGCCCGGAGTACTTC
. TRBJ1-2 . TRBV2 CASSERGSQAYGYTF TGTGCCAGCAGTGAAAGGGGCAGCCAAGCCTATGGCTACACCTTC
few TRBJ1-1 . TRBV7-2 CASSSREGGFTEAFF TGTGCCAGCAGCTCCAGAGAAGGGGGTTTCACTGAAGCTTTCTTT
. TRBJ2-2 . TRBV7-7 CASSQSSGTNTGELFF TGTGCTAGCAGCCAATCATCGGGGACGAACACCGGGGAGCTGTTTTTT
. TRBJ1-5 TRBD1 TRBV2 CASSAGGRQPQHF TGTGCCAGCAGTGCAGGGGGACGACAGCCCCAGCATTTT
. TRBJ1-1 TRBD1 TRBV23-1 CASSQFGQVLNTEAFF TGCGCCAGCAGCCAATTCGGACAGGTCCTGAACACTGAAGCTTTCTTT
. TRBJ2-7 TRBD1 TRBV14 CASSLAPGGPYEQYF TGTGCCAGCAGCCTGGCGCCAGGGGGCCCCTACGAGCAGTACTTC
. TRBJ2-3 . TRBV5-1 CASSFGPDTQYF TGCGCCAGCAGCTTCGGTCCAGATACGCAGTATTTT
. TRBJ2-3 TRBD1 TRBV10-3 CAIRNAGGSTDTQYF TGTGCCATCAGAAATGCAGGGGGTAGCACAGATACGCAGTATTTT
. TRBJ2-3 TRBD2 TRBV10-3 CASGLAGEVATQYF TGTGCCTCGGGACTAGCGGGAGAGGTTGCTACGCAGTATTTT
. TRBJ2-2 . TRBV7-3 CASSLTLNTGELFF TGTGCCAGCAGCTTAACTTTAAACACCGGGGAGCTGTTTTTT
once TRBJ2-5 . TRBV9 CASSVGQTTGTQYF TGTGCCAGCAGCGTAGGACAGACCACGGGGACCCAGTACTTC
. TRBJ2-7 . TRBV11-2 CASSRDAKMFAYEQYF TGTGCCAGCAGCCGAGATGCGAAGATGTTTGCCTACGAGCAGTACTTC
. TRBJ2-5 TRBD1 TRBV10-2 CASSAPGTGKTQYF TGCGCCAGCAGCGCGCCGGGGACAGGGAAGACCCAGTACTTC
. TRBJ1-5 TRBD1 TRBV19 CASSITDRDNQPQHF TGTGCCAGTAGTATCACTGACAGGGACAATCAGCCCCAGCATTTT
few TRBJ2-7 . TRBV7-2 CASSLTSSYEQYF TGTGCCAGCAGCCTTACTAGCTCCTACGAGCAGTACTTC